The clone carrying this T cell receptor (beta chain) was observed a single time. Its antigen remains unidentified. These data belong to a study of OX40 agonist ivuxolimab in advanced cancers. About the study: Six ivuxolimab dose levels, 0.01 to 10 mg/kg, were given intravenously every 2 weeks.

Study-level results: Mean expanded clone counts were higher in CD8+ than CD4+ T cells. Some of the lowest clonal expansion was seen in partial responders at 0.1-3.0 mg/kg. Dose levels from 0.1 to 3.0 mg/kg saw CD4+ and CD8+ blood T cells expand clonally by week 6.

Assay used: immunoSEQ multiplex PCR; TCRdb lists only in-frame clones, some missing. The sample shows around 40,000 clones, less than 85% of them seen only once. The CDR3 runs to 14 residues. The germline V gene has CDR1 MNHEY and CDR2 SVGAGI. V gave up 5 bases and J gave up 4 bases; unmatched junction bases: 6. J is TRBJ2-7 and V is TRBV6-5, with TRBD1 matching over 9 bases. Specimen: CD4+ or CD8+ T cells sorted from blood, collected in a trial of the OX40 agonist ivuxolimab. The origin of this receptor is an adult with an advanced solid tumor such as melanoma, head and neck, liver or kidney cancer. The chain's CDR3 is CASSPGTGFYEQYF. The CDR3 nucleotides read TGTGCCAGCAGTCCCGGGACAGGGTTTTACGAGCAGTACTTC.